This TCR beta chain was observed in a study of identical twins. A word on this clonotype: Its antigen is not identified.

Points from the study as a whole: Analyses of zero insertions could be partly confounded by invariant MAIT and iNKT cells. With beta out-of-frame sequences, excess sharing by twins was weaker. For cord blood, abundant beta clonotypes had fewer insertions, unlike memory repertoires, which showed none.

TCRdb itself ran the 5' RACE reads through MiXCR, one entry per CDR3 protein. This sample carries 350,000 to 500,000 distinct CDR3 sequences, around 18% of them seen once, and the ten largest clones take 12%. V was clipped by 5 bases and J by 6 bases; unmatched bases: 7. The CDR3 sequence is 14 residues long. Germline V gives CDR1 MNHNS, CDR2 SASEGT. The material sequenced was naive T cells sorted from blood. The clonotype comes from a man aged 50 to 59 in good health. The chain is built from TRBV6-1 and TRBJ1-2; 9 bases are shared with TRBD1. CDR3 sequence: CASSQQGAVDGYTF. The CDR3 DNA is TGTGCCAGCAGTCAACAGGGGGCGGTGGATGGCTACACCTTC.